This entry features one TCR beta chain sequence. This specimen belongs to a study of naive and memory T cell subsets. V lost 6 bases to trimming and J lost 2 bases, with 11 bases between them. Germline V gene sequence: CDR1 MDHEN, CDR2 SYDVKM. This CDR3 comprises 15 residues. Both TRBC1 and TRBC2 were covered by a beta constant-region primer of two equimolar oligonucleotides. The ligated cDNA underwent four PCR rounds using SP2 and nested alpha and beta constant-region primers. TCRdb reprocessed the UMI-ligation and nested PCR reads via MiXCR and lists one record per CDR3 protein. The data contain over 100,000 distinct CDR3 sequences, just over 35% of them singletons.

The rearrangement joins TRBV28 to TRBJ2-6; D is ambiguous. Sequenced input: central memory CD4+ T cells from blood. This TCR derives from a human donor in good health. This CDR3 is CASSPLGTGANVLTF. Written as DNA, the CDR3 is TGTGCCAGCAGCCCCCTAGGGACTGGGGCCAACGTCCTGACTTTC.